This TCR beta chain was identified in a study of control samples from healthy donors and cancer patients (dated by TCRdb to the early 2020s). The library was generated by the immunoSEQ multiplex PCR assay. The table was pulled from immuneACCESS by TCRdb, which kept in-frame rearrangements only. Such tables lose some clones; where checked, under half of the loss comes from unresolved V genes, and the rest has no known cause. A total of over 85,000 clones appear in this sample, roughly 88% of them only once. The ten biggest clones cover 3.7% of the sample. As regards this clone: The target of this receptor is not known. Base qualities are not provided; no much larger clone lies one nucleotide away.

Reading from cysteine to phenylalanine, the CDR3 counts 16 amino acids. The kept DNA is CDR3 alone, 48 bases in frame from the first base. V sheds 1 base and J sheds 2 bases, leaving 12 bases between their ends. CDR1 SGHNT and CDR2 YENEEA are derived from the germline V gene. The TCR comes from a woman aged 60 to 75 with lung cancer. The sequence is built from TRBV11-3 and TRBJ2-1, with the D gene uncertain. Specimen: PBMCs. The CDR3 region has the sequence CASSLGGWAAYNEQFF. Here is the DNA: TGTGCCAGCAGCTTAGGGGGTTGGGCAGCCTACAATGAGCAGTTCTTC.